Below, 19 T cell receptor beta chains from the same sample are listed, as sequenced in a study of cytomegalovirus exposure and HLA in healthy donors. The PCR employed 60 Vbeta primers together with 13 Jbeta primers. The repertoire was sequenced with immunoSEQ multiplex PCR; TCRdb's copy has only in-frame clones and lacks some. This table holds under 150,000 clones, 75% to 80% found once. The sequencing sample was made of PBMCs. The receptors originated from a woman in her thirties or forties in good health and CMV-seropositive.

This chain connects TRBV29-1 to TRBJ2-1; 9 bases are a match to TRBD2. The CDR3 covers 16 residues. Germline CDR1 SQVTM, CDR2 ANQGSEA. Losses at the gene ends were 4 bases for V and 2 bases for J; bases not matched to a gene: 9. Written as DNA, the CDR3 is TGCAGCGTTGGGGGGGCCGGGACTAGCCCCTACAATGAGCAGTTCTTC. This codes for CSVGGAGTSPYNEQFF.

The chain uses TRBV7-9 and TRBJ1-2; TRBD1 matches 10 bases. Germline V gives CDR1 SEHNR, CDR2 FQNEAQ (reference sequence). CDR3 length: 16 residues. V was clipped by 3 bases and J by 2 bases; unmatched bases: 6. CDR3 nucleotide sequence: TGTGCCAGCAGCTTTTCCAGGGACAGGGGAAACTATGGCTACACCTTC. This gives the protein CASSFSRDRGNYGYTF. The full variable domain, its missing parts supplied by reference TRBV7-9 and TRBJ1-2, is DTGVSQNPRHKITKRGQNVTFRCDPISEHNRLYWYRQTLGQGPEFLTYFQNEAQLEKSRLLSDRFSAERPKGSFSTLEIQRTEQGDSAMYLCASSFSRDRGNYGYTFGSGTRLTVV.

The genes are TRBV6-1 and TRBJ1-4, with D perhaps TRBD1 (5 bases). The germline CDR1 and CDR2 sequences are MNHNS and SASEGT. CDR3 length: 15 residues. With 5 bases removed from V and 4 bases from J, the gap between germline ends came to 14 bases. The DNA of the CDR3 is TGTGCCAGCAGTTGGAGACAGACTCATAATGAAAAACTGTTTTTT. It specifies CASSWRQTHNEKLFF.

The CDR3 protein is CASSQQGNGYTF. DNA for the CDR3: TGTGCCAGCAGTCAACAGGGGAATGGCTACACCTTC. The chain is built from TRBV2 and TRBJ1-2, with TRBD1 identical over 7 bases. V was pared by 5 bases and J by 6 bases, with 3 bases of the junction left unmatched. CDR1 is SNHLY and CDR2 is FYNNEI in the germline V gene. This CDR3 comprises 12 residues.

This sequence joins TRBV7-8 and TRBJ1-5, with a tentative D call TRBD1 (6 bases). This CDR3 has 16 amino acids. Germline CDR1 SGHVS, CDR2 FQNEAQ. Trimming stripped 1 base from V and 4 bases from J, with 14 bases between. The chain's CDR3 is CASSLVGAGVNQPQHF. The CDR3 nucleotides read TGTGCCAGCAGCTTAGTAGGTGCAGGGGTTAATCAGCCCCAGCATTTT. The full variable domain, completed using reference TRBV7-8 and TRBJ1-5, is GAGVSQSPRYKVAKRGQDVALRCDPISGHVSLFWYQQALGQGPEFLTYFQNEAQLDKSGLPSDRFFAERPEGSVSTLKIQRTQQEDSAVYLCASSLVGAGVNQPQHFGDGTRLSIL.

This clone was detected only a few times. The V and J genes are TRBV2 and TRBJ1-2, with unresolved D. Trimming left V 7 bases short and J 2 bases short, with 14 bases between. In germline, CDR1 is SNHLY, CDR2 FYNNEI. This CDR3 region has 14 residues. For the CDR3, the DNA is TGTGCCAGCACCCGGGAAGGGAGGAACTATGGCTACACCTTC. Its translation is CASTREGRNYGYTF. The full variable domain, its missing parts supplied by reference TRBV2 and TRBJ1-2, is EPEVTQTPSHQVTQMGQEVILRCVPISNHLYFYWYRQILGQKVEFLVSFYNNEISEKSEIFDDQFSVERPDGSNFTLKIRSTKLEDSAMYFCASTREGRNYGYTFGSGTRLTVV.

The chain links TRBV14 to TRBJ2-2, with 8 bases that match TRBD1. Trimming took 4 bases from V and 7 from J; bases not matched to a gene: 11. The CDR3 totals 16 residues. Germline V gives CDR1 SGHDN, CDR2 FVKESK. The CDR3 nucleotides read TGTGCCAGCAGCCTCTGGACAGGGAATAGTAACGGGGAGCTGTTTTTT. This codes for CASSLWTGNSNGELFF.

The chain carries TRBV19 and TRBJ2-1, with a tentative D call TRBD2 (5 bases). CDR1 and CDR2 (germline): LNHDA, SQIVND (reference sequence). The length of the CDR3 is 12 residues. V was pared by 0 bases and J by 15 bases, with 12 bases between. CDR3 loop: CASSIDRGWPFF. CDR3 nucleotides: TGTGCCAGTAGTATAGATCGGGGTTGGCCGTTCTTC. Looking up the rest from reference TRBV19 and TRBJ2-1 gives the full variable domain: DGGITQSPKYLFRKEGQNVTLSCEQNLNHDAMYWYRQDPGQGLRLIYYSQIVNDFQKGDIAEGYSVSREKKESFPLTVTSAQKNPTAFYLCASSIDRGWPFFGPGTRLTVL.

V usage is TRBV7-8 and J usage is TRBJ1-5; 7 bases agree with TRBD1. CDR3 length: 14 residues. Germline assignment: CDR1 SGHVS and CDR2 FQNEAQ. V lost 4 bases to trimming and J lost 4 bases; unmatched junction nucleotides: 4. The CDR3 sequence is CASSSARGNQPQHF. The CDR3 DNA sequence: TGTGCCAGCAGCTCCGCCAGGGGGAATCAGCCCCAGCATTTT. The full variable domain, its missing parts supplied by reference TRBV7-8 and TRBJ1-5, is GAGVSQSPRYKVAKRGQDVALRCDPISGHVSLFWYQQALGQGPEFLTYFQNEAQLDKSGLPSDRFFAERPEGSVSTLKIQRTQQEDSAVYLCASSSARGNQPQHFGDGTRLSIL.

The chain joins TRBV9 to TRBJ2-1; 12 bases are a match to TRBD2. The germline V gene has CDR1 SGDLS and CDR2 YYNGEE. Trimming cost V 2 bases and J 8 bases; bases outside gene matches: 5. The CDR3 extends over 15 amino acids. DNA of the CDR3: TGTGCCAGCAGCGTCCCGACTAGCGGGAGACATGAGCAGTTCTTC. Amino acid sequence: CASSVPTSGRHEQFF.

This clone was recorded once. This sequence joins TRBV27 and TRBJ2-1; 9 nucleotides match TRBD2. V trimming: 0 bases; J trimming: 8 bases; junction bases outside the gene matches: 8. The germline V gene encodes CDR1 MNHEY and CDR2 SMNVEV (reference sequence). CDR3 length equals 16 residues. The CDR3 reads CASSLSPGTSLDEQFF. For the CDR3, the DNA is TGTGCCAGCAGTTTATCACCGGGGACTAGCCTCGATGAGCAGTTCTTC.

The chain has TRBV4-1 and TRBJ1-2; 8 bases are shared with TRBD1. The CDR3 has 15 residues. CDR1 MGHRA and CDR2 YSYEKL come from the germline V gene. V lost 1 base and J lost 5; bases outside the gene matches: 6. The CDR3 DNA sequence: TGCGCCAGCAGCCAAGTTCAGACAGGGGTATATGGCTACACCTTC. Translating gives CASSQVQTGVYGYTF.

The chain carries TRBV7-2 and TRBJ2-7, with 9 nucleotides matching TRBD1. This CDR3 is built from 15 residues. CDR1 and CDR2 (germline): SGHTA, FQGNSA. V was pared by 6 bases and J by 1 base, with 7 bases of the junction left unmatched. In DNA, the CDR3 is TGTGCCAGCAGTTTCGGGACAGGGAAATCCTACGAGCAGTACTTC. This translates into CASSFGTGKSYEQYF.

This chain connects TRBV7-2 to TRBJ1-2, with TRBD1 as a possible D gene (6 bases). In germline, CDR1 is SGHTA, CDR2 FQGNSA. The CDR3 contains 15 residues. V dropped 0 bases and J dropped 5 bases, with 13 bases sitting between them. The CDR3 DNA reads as TGTGCCAGCAGCTTAGCGGGGGGGCGAAATTATGGCTACACCTTC. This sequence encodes CASSLAGGRNYGYTF.

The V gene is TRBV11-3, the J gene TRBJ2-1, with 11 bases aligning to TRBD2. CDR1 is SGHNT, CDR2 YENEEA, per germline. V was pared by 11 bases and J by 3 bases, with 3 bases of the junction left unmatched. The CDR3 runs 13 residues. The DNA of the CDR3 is TGTGCCGCAGGGACTAGCGGCTACAATGAGCAGTTCTTC. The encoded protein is CAAGTSGYNEQFF.

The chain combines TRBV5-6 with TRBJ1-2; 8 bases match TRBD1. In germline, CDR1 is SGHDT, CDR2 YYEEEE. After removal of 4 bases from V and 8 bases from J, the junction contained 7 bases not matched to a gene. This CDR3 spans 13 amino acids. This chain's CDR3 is CASSGGDRKGYTF. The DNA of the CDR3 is TGTGCCAGCAGCGGGGGGGACAGGAAGGGCTACACCTTC.

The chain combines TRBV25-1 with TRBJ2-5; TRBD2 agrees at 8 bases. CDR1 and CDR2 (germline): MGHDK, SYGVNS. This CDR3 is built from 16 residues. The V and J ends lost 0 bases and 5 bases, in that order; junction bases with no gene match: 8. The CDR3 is CASSEYRGAGEETQYF. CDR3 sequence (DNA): TGTGCCAGCAGTGAATACCGGGGAGCGGGAGAGGAGACCCAGTACTTC. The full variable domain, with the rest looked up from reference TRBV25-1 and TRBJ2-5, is EADIYQTPRYLVIGTGKKITLECSQTMGHDKMYWYQQDPGMELHLIHYSYGVNSTEKGDLSSESTVSRIRTEHFPLTLESARPSHTSQYLCASSEYRGAGEETQYFGPGTRLLVL.

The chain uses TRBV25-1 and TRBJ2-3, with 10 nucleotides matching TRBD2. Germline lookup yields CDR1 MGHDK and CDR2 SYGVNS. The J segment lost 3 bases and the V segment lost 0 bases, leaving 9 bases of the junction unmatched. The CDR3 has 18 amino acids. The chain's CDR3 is CASSEYPLAGERTDTQYF. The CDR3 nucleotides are TGTGCCAGCAGTGAATATCCCCTAGCGGGGGAGAGGACAGATACGCAGTATTTT. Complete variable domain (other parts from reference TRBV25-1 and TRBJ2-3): EADIYQTPRYLVIGTGKKITLECSQTMGHDKMYWYQQDPGMELHLIHYSYGVNSTEKGDLSSESTVSRIRTEHFPLTLESARPSHTSQYLCASSEYPLAGERTDTQYFGPGTRLTVL.

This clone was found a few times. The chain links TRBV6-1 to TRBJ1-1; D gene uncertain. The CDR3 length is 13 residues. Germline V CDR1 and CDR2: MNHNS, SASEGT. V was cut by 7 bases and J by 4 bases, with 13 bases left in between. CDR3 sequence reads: CASTPPAGTEAFF. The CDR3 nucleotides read TGTGCCAGCACCCCCCCGGCGGGCACTGAAGCTTTCTTT.